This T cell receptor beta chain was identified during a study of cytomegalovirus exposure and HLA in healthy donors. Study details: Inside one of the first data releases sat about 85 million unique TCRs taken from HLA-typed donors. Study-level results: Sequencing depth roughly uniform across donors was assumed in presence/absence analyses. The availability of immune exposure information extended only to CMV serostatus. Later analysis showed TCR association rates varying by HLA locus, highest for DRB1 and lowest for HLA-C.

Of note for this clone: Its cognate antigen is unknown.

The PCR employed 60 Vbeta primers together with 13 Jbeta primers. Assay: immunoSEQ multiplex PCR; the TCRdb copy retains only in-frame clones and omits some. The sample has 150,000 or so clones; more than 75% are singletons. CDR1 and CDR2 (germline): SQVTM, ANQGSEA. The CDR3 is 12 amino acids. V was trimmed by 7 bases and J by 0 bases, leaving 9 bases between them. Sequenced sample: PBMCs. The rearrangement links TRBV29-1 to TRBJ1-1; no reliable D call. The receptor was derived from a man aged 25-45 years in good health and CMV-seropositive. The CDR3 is CSGSPMNTEAFF. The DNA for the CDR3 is TGCAGCGGGAGTCCCATGAACACTGAAGCTTTCTTT.